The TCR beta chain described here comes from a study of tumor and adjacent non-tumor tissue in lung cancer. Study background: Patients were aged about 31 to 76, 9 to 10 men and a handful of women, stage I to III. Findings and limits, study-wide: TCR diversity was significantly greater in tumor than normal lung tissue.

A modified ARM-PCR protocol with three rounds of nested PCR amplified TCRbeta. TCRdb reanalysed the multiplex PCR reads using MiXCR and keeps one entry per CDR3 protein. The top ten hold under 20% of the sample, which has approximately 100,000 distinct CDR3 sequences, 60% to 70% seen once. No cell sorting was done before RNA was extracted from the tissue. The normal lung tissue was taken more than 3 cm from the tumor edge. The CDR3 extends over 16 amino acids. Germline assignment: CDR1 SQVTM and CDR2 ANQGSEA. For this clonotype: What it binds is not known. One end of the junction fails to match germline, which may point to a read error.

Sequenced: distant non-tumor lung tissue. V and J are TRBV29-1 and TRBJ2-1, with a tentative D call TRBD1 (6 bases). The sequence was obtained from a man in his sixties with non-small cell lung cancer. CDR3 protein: CNANETTQGGMGEQLF. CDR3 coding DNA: TGCAACGCTAACGAGACCACACAGGGTGGCATGGGTGAGCAGTTATTC.